The TCR beta chain under discussion was sequenced for a study of CD8+CD57+ T cells in acquired aplastic anemia. Study-level findings and limits: The study found no significant CD8+ Simpson's diversity difference between patients and controls. Found in both controls and patients were twenty-nine CD8+ CDR3 sequences.

This clonotype has just a few counts. What it binds is unknown. The authors sequenced patients whose flow cytometry had shown CD8+CD57+ cell expansion. Everyone among the patients had severe acquired aplastic anemia. Patients were treatment-naive when blood was sampled. CDR3 and TCR beta VDJ profiling relied on a genomic DNA template. TCRdb used MiXCR to reprocess the reads, holding one entry per CDR3 protein. The sample carries 160,000 or so distinct CDR3 sequences, 71% recorded once. The CDR3 length is 16 residues. Looked up from germline, CDR1 is SGDLS and CDR2 is YYNGEE. The trim removed 4 bases at V and 7 bases at J, leaving 11 bases unmatched.

This rearrangement joins TRBV9 to TRBJ1-6, with 7 bases lining up with TRBD1. The specimen sequenced was sorted CD4+, CD8+, or CD8+CD57+ T cells (not recorded which) from PBMCs. The receptor comes from a human donor with aplastic anemia. The CDR3 DNA sequence: TGTGCCAGCAGCCCTAGGAGGGGGCGAATGAATTCACCCCTCCACTTT. The encoded protein is CASSPRRGRMNSPLHF.